The subject of this entry is one T cell receptor (beta chain). Profiling relied on immunoSEQ multiplex PCR, and the TCRdb table lists in-frame clones only, not all of them. The sample contains under 400,000 clones, roughly 90% of which appear only once. Participants' reported clinical history set cohort assignment. Individuals in the exposed group had encountered a COVID-19 case within 2 weeks preceding study entry. This CDR3 has 16 residues. V lost 4 bases, J lost 6 bases, and 12 bases stayed unmatched. Per the germline V gene, CDR1 is MNHEY and CDR2 is SVGAGI. These data come from a study of blood T cell repertoires in COVID-19. On the study more broadly: Sources were T cells, B-cell-depleted T cells, or PBMCs; the material itself was cDNA or gDNA.

The chain is built from TRBV6-5 and TRBJ2-1; 7 bases agree with TRBD2. The sequenced sample was PBMCs or T cells enriched from blood (not recorded which). This sequence originates from a woman aged 25-40 years who had been exposed to COVID-19. CDR3 coding DNA: TGTGCCAGCAGTTCCCACGCAGGGCGGGGGTTCAATGAGCAGTTCTTC. Translating gives CASSSHAGRGFNEQFF.